The entry below describes one TCR beta chain. The sample belongs to a study of lymphopenia after photon versus proton radiotherapy. Using immunoSEQ multiplex PCR, the repertoire was profiled, and TCRdb retains in-frame clones only, with some absent. The sample yields some 170,000 clones, roughly nine tenths seen once. The receptor was isolated from a man aged 50-59 years with gastric cancer. The sample consisted of peripheral blood, taken from a patient treated with photon-based radiotherapy.

Here the CDR3 reads CASSVVPGRIGGNTGELFF. The CDR3 DNA follows: TGTGCCAGCAGCGTAGTACCCGGGAGAATAGGTGGGAACACCGGGGAGCTGTTTTTT. The chain is built from TRBV9 and TRBJ2-2, with D perhaps TRBD2 (6 bases). CDR1 is SGDLS and CDR2 is YYNGEE in the germline V gene. The ends were cut back, 0 bases at V and 1 base at J, with 19 bases in the middle. The CDR3 runs 19 residues.